This T cell receptor beta chain appears in the sequencing data of a study of blood T cell repertoires in COVID-19. In the authors' workflow: Nucleated cell counts were estimated from reference gene primer amplification. TCRdb's copy holds only in-frame clones and misses some; the assay was immunoSEQ multiplex PCR. V and J calls and clone size follow that table, whereas D and trimming were derived from the DNA. The data show about 160,000 clones, roughly 88% seen once. The study assigned cohorts using participant-reported clinical history. The receptor was isolated from a woman in her forties or fifties who had recovered from COVID-19. Sequenced sample: PBMCs or T cells enriched from blood (not recorded which).

The CDR3 region is CAIGTTSKADTQYF. Here the CDR3 DNA reads TGTGCCATCGGAACGACTAGCAAGGCAGATACGCAGTATTTT. This sequence joins TRBV6-5 and TRBJ2-3, with 7 bases fitting TRBD2. Germline-derived CDR1 and CDR2 are MNHEY and SVGAGI. With 10 bases clipped from V and 4 bases from J, the junction kept 11 bases outside the gene matches. This CDR3 is built from 14 residues.